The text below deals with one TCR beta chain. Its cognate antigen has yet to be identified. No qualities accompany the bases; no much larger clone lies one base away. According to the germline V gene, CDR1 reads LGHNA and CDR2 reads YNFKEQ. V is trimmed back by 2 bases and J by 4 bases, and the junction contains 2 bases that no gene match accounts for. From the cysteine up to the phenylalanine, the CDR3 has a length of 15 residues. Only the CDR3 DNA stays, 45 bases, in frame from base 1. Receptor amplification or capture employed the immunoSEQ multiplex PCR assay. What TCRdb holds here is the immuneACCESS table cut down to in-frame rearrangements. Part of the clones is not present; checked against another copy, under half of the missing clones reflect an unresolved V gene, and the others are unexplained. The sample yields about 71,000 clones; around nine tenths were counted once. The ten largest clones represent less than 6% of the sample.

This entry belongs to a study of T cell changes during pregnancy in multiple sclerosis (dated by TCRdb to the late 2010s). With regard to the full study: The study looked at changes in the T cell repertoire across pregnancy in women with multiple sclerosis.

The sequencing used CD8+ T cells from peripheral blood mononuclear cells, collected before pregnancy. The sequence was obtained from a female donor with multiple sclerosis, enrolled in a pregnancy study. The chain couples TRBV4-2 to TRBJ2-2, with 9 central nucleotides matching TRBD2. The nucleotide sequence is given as TGTGCCAGCAGCCAAACTAGCGGGCCCACCGGGGAGCTGTTTTTT. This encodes CASSQTSGPTGELFF.